A single TCR beta chain is shown here with its context. This entry is derived from a study of OX40 agonist ivuxolimab in advanced cancers. Trimming stripped 5 bases from V and 3 bases from J, with 13 bases between. Germline V gives CDR1 PRHDT, CDR2 FYEKMQ (reference sequence). CDR3 length: 14 residues. Clones were read by immunoSEQ multiplex PCR, and TCRdb kept only the in-frame ones, dropping some. Altogether 45,000 to 50,000 clones are present, roughly nine tenths being singletons, with the ten largest covering roughly 6%. Sequenced material: CD4+ or CD8+ T cells sorted from blood, taken in a trial of the OX40 agonist ivuxolimab. The rearrangement joins TRBV13 to TRBJ1-2, with D perhaps matching TRBD1 (6 bases). This clonotype originated in an adult with an advanced solid tumor such as melanoma, head and neck, liver or kidney cancer. Here the CDR3 DNA reads TGTGCCAGCAGCCCTACAGGGTCTGACTATGGCTACACCTTC. Encoded protein: CASSPTGSDYGYTF.